Following are 5 T cell receptor beta chains from one sample sequenced in a study of cytomegalovirus exposure and HLA in healthy donors. The primer mix had 60 Vbeta and 13 Jbeta primers. Data came from immunoSEQ multiplex PCR; TCRdb stores just in-frame clones and leaves some out. The profile shows over 90,000 clones, approximately 77% of them singletons. Source material: PBMCs. These receptors were collected from a male donor in good health and CMV-seropositive.

CDR3 coding DNA: TGTGCCAGCAGCTGGACTAGCGGGAGATACGAGCAGTACTTC. Amino acid sequence: CASSWTSGRYEQYF. This rearrangement joins TRBV7-2 to TRBJ2-7, with 13 positions matching TRBD2. CDR1 is SGHTA, CDR2 FQGNSA, per germline. V shed 4 bases and J 4 bases; nucleotides not matched to a gene: 1. CDR3 length equals 14 residues.

J is TRBJ2-1 and V is TRBV5-1, with 7 bases aligning to TRBD1. The V gene's germline CDR1 is SGHRS and CDR2 YFSETQ. The V and J ends lost 4 bases and 0 bases, in that order; junction bases with no gene match: 4. CDR3 length: 15 amino acids. CDR3 loop: CASSLDRISYNEQFF. CDR3 coding DNA: TGCGCCAGCAGCCTGGACAGGATCTCCTACAATGAGCAGTTCTTC.

This clone was seen a few times. The chain joins TRBV7-9 to TRBJ2-7; D is perhaps TRBD2 (6 bases). Germline V lookup: CDR1 SEHNR, CDR2 FQNEAQ (reference sequence). Trimming pared 6 bases from V and 1 base from J, leaving 13 bases between. The CDR3 length is 14 residues. The CDR3 reads CASSAAGKSYEQYF. CDR3 coding DNA: TGTGCCAGCAGTGCCGCGGGGAAATCCTACGAGCAGTACTTC.

The gene calls are TRBV7-9 and TRBJ1-4, with 9 bases fitting TRBD1. V trimming: 11 bases; J trimming: 7 bases; junction bases outside the gene matches: 8. Germline loops: CDR1 SEHNR, CDR2 FQNEAQ (reference sequence). This CDR3 has 13 residues. CDR3 DNA sequence: TGTGCCTGTGACCCGGGACAGGGTGAAAAACTGTTTTTT. This codes for CACDPGQGEKLFF.

This clone was picked up a small number of times. V usage is TRBV30 and J usage is TRBJ1-1; no reliable D call. Trimming cost V 8 bases and J 0 bases, with 22 bases left between them. The CDR3 contains 16 residues. CDR1 is GTSNPN and CDR2 is SVGIG in the germline V gene (reference sequence). DNA for the CDR3: TGTGCCAGACCGGGGTGGGGAGACCTCATGAACACTGAAGCTTTCTTT. It yields the protein CARPGWGDLMNTEAFF.